This T cell receptor beta chain was retrieved from a study of blood T cell repertoires in COVID-19. At the level of the study: Sources were T cells, B-cell-depleted T cells, or PBMCs; the material itself was cDNA or gDNA.

Per germline, CDR1 ENHRY and CDR2 SYGVKD. The V gene lost 0 bases and the J gene lost 1 base, with 7 bases spanning the gap. The CDR3 has 15 amino acids. Authors' analysis steps: Reference gene primer amplification gave nucleated cell count estimates. Sequencing was performed with immunoSEQ multiplex PCR; in TCRdb, only in-frame clones are kept and a portion is missing. Clone size and the V and J calls come from that table; the DNA yielded D and trimming. This table holds over 100,000 clones, under 90% found once. The sequence was obtained from a woman aged 45-59 years with acute or convalescent COVID-19. Input material: peripheral blood. This sequence joins TRBV10-3 and TRBJ1-5; tentatively, D is TRBD1 (5 bases). CDR3: CAISESSGSNQPQHF. CDR3 nucleotide sequence: TGTGCCATCAGTGAGTCTTCAGGGAGCAATCAGCCCCAGCATTTT.